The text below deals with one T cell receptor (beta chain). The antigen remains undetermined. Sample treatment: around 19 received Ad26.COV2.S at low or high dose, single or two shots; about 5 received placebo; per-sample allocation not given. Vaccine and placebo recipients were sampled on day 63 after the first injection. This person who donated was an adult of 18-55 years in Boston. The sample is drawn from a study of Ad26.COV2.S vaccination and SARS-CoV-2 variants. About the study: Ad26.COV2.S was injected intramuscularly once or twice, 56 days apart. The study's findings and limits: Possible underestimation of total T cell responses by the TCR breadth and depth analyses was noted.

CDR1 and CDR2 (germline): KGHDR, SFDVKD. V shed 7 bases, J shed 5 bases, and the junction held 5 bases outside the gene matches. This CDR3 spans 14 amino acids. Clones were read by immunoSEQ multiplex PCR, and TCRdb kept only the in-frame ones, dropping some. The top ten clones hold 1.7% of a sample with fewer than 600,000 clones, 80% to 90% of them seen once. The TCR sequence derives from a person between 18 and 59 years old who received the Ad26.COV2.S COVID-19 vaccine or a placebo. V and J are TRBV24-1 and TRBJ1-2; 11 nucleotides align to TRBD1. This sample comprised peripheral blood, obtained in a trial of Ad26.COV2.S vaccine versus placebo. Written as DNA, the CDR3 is TGTGCCACCAGCAGCGGGACAGGGGGGTATGGCTACACCTTC. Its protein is CATSSGTGGYGYTF.